In its sample, the clone carrying this TCR beta chain was seen a few times. During its preparation, the TCRbeta library received unique molecular identifiers. TCRdb used MiXCR to reprocess the PCR reads, holding one entry per CDR3 protein. The table includes 330,000 or so distinct CDR3 sequences, over 9% detected once. This entry is derived from a study of T-cell reconstitution after alpha-beta-depleted transplantation in children. The CDR3 sequence is 15 residues long. J gave up 8 bases and V 7 bases, and 7 bases lay outside the gene matches. Germline V gene lookup returns CDR1 WSHSY and CDR2 SAAADI.

This rearrangement joins TRBV10-2 to TRBJ2-1, with TRBD2 identical over 14 bases. This clonotype was obtained from a human donor who donated a stem cell graft to a child with acute lymphoblastic leukemia. Specimen: PBMCs from the stem cell graft donor, collected from the stem cell graft. The CDR3 DNA reads TGCGCCAGCAAGGGACTAGCGGGAGCGGTGGATGAGCAGTTCTTC. Residues: CASKGLAGAVDEQFF.